This TCR beta chain comes out of a study of memory CD4+ T cells and cytomegalovirus serostatus. Study-level background: Healthy Belgian adult donors included roughly nine CMV-positive and 24 CMV-negative people.

This clone occurred a few times. Its antigen is unidentified. Under the authors' procedure: After removing out-of-frame reads, 2 million to 2.5 million distinct TCRbeta sequences remained. Profiled with immunoSEQ multiplex PCR; TCRdb holds only in-frame clones, not every one. For V, J and clone size, that table is used; D and trimming come from the DNA. The profile covers around 88,000 clones, with about 80% appearing a single time and 3.5% to 4% taken by the ten largest. Points from the study as a whole: Each of 55 to 80 CMV-associated TCRbeta sequences occurred in one to five individuals.

Single viable CD3+CD4+CD8-CD45RO+ cells were sorted as the memory CD4+ T cells. CDR1 is MDHEN, CDR2 SYDVKM, per germline. Trimming cost V 3 bases and J 0 bases, with 8 bases left between them. The CDR3 sequence is 14 residues long. Sequencing was carried out using memory CD4+ T cells from blood. This TCR derives from an adult in good health and CMV-seropositive. The chain employs TRBV28 and TRBJ1-1; D unresolved. The CDR3 bases are TGTGCCAGCAGTTTTCACAGCATGAACACTGAAGCTTTCTTT. Translated, it gives CASSFHSMNTEAFF.